These 25 T cell receptor beta chains originate from one sample sequenced in a study of T cell responses to AZD1222 COVID-19 vaccine. TCRdb's table, derived via immunoSEQ multiplex PCR, lists solely in-frame clones and lacks some. The sample consists of 100,000 to 150,000 clones, roughly nine tenths of them appearing once. The sample was peripheral blood, taken on day 0 of AZD1222 vaccination. Source of these receptors: an adult in good health.

The V and J genes are TRBV9 and TRBJ2-2; 7 bases fit TRBD1. V was clipped by 6 bases and J by 6 bases; unmatched bases: 5. Germline V gene sequence: CDR1 SGDLS, CDR2 YYNGEE. The CDR3 is 13 residues long. The CDR3 DNA reads TGTGCCAGCAAGGACAGGCTTTCCGGGGAGCTGTTTTTT. Its protein is CASKDRLSGELFF. The full variable domain, with the rest looked up from reference TRBV9 and TRBJ2-2, is DSGVTQTPKHLITATGQRVTLRCSPRSGDLSVYWYQQSLDQGLQFLIQYYNGEERAKGNILERFSAQQFPDLHSELNLSSLELGDSALYFCASKDRLSGELFFGEGSRLTVL.

This clone came up a few times. This rearrangement joins TRBV7-2 to TRBJ2-7; 15 nucleotides agree with TRBD2. The CDR3 runs to 16 residues. With V trimmed by 7 bases and J by 4 bases, 8 bases remained unmatched. The germline V gene has CDR1 SGHTA and CDR2 FQGNSA. The CDR3 DNA reads TGTGCCAGCACACTTCTAGGACTAGCGGGGGGGTACGAGCAGTACTTC. This translates into CASTLLGLAGGYEQYF.

This clone is a singleton in its sample. The chain combines TRBV28 with TRBJ1-1; 7 bases are a match to TRBD1. This CDR3 has 12 residues. J gave up 7 bases and V 3 bases, and 2 bases lay outside the gene matches. Germline V CDR1 and CDR2: MDHEN, SYDVKM. The DNA for the CDR3 is TGTGCCAGCAGTTTCGGGACAGTTGAAGCTTTCTTT. The encoded protein is CASSFGTVEAFF.

This clone occurred a few times. The chain couples TRBV10-2 to TRBJ2-6; D remains unclear. Germline V gives CDR1 WSHSY, CDR2 SAAADI. Deletions cut 3 bases from V and 0 bases from J, with 12 bases between. The CDR3 contains 17 residues. CDR3 residues: CASSDPLRGSGANVLTF. The CDR3 DNA follows: TGCGCCAGCAGTGACCCCCTAAGAGGCTCTGGGGCCAACGTCCTGACTTTC.

The V and J genes are TRBV5-4 and TRBJ2-2; the D is unclear. Germline CDR1 is SGHNT and CDR2 is YYREEE (reference sequence). This CDR3 region has 13 residues. Trimming removed 0 bases at V and 7 bases at J, with 7 bases between. The CDR3: CASSLAAGGELFF. The DNA of the CDR3 is TGTGCCAGCAGCTTGGCCGCAGGCGGGGAGCTGTTTTTT.

The chain combines TRBV28 with TRBJ1-1; D unresolved. Germline CDR1 reads MDHEN; CDR2 reads SYDVKM. Trimming cost V 4 bases and J 1 base, with 7 bases left between them. CDR3 length: 13 amino acids. Written as DNA, the CDR3 is TGTGCCAGCAGTTACCACCAGAACACTGAAGCTTTCTTT. Its protein product is CASSYHQNTEAFF.

The chain joins TRBV25-1 to TRBJ2-7, with D perhaps assigned TRBD1 or TRBD2 (5 bases each). The ends were cut back, 5 bases at V and 0 bases at J, with 17 bases in the middle. The germline V gene encodes CDR1 MGHDK and CDR2 SYGVNS. The CDR3 extends over 16 amino acids. CDR3 protein: CASSPGRTSSSYEQYF. DNA for the CDR3: TGTGCCAGCAGTCCGGGACGGACTTCCAGCTCCTACGAGCAGTACTTC.

The gene calls are TRBV5-4 and TRBJ2-3, with 7 nucleotides matching TRBD1. V lost 0 bases and J lost 7; bases outside the gene matches: 8. The CDR3 is made up of 15 amino acids. The germline V gene encodes CDR1 SGHNT and CDR2 YYREEE (reference sequence). CDR3 residues: CASSLGTGPSNTQYF. The CDR3 nucleotides read TGTGCCAGCAGCTTGGGGACAGGACCTTCAAATACGCAGTATTTT.

DNA of the CDR3: TGTGCCAGTAGTCCGCAGGGATTCGCTGAAGCTTTCTTT. Protein: CASSPQGFAEAFF. The V gene is TRBV19, the J gene TRBJ1-1, with D possibly being TRBD1 (5 bases). The CDR3 runs 13 residues. V was cut by 5 bases and J by 6 bases, with 13 bases left in between. Germline loops: CDR1 LNHDA, CDR2 SQIVND (reference sequence).

The chain couples TRBV3-1 (or the pseudogene TRBV3-2) to TRBJ2-1; D gene ambiguous. The CDR3 has 14 amino acids. Trimming took 7 bases from V and 7 from J, leaving 17 bases between them. CDR1 and CDR2 from the germline V gene are LGHDT and YNNKEL (reference sequence). DNA of the CDR3: TGTGCCAGCACCCTCCTAGGTGATAGAAATGAGCAGTTCTTC. This gives the protein CASTLLGDRNEQFF.

The V gene is TRBV18, the J gene TRBJ2-2; weak D call: TRBD2 (5 bases). V lost 5 bases and J lost 6, with 10 bases in between. CDR1 and CDR2 (germline): KGHSH, LQKENI. The length of the CDR3 is 13 residues. The CDR3 DNA sequence: TGTGCCAGCTCATCCCACGGGGCCGGGGAGCTGTTTTTT. Protein: CASSSHGAGELFF.

The V call is TRBV13, the J call TRBJ2-7; 8 nucleotides match TRBD2. Germline CDR1 and CDR2: PRHDT and FYEKMQ (reference sequence). V dropped 5 bases and J dropped 0; count of bases not matched to a gene: 3. This CDR3 comprises 14 residues. Here the CDR3 DNA reads TGTGCCAGCAGCCCCGGGACTAGCTCCTACGAGCAGTACTTC. Its protein product is CASSPGTSSYEQYF.

The table lists this clone with a few counts. The chain joins TRBV5-4 to TRBJ2-7, with 9 bases identical to TRBD2. J lost 7 bases, V lost 1 base, and 0 bases had no gene match. CDR3 length: 12 residues. From germline, CDR1 is SGHNT and CDR2 YYREEE (reference sequence). As DNA, the CDR3 is TGTGCCAGCAGCTTGACTAGCGGGGAGCAGTACTTC. This translates into CASSLTSGEQYF.

This clone occurred once. The chain is built from TRBV6-5 and TRBJ1-6; D gene unclear. V was trimmed by 6 bases and J by 7 bases, leaving 10 bases between them. Germline V lookup: CDR1 MNHEY, CDR2 SVGAGI. The CDR3 extends over 13 amino acids. The CDR3 DNA sequence: TGTGCCAGCAGAAAACCGCGCAATTCACCCCTCCACTTT. The encoded protein is CASRKPRNSPLHF.

The genes are TRBV5-1 and TRBJ1-2, with D perhaps TRBD1 (5 bases). There are 15 residues in the CDR3. V shed 0 bases and J shed 2 bases, with 11 bases lying between them. Germline-derived CDR1 and CDR2 are SGHRS and YFSETQ. CDR3 in amino acids: CASSLDQGSNYGYTF. The CDR3 DNA reads as TGCGCCAGCAGCTTGGATCAGGGCAGCAACTATGGCTACACCTTC.

The rearrangement links TRBV30 to TRBJ1-1; 10 bases are shared with TRBD1. This CDR3 is built from 13 residues. Germline trimming cut 3 bases from V and 11 bases from J; bases unmatched to any gene: 9. Germline V gives CDR1 GTSNPN, CDR2 SVGIG (reference sequence). In DNA form, the CDR3 reads TGTGCCTGGAGCTCCCGGGACAGGGGTACGGCTTTCTTT. Protein sequence: CAWSSRDRGTAFF.

CDR3 amino acids: CASSVERADTQYF. For the CDR3, the DNA is TGCGCCAGCAGCGTGGAGAGGGCAGATACGCAGTATTTT. The chain joins TRBV4-1 to TRBJ2-3; D might be TRBD2 (5 bases). This CDR3 has 13 residues. Germline CDR1 reads MGHRA; CDR2 reads YSYEKL. V dropped 5 bases and J dropped 4 bases, with 10 bases sitting between them.

This rearrangement joins TRBV4-3 to TRBJ2-7; 10 nucleotides line up with TRBD1. The CDR3 totals 16 residues. Germline V gene sequence: CDR1 LGHNA, CDR2 YSLEER. Trimming took 3 bases from V and 5 from J; bases not matched to a gene: 10. CDR3 in DNA: TGCGCCAGCAGCCAGGGGACGGGACAGGGGACCCACGAGCAGTACTTC. Its protein product is CASSQGTGQGTHEQYF.

The chain recombines TRBV18 with TRBJ2-3; 13 bases match TRBD2. The germline CDR1 and CDR2 sequences are KGHSH and LQKENI. CDR3 length equals 20 residues. J gave up 0 bases and V 2 bases, and 11 bases lay outside the gene matches. The DNA of the CDR3 is TGTGCCAGCTCACCAAGGACTAGCGGGGGCCGACGACGTAGCACAGATACGCAGTATTTT. This codes for CASSPRTSGGRRRSTDTQYF.

The chain combines TRBV28 with TRBJ1-4; no clear D. The V end was cut by 2 bases, the J end by 7 bases, with 8 bases between. The CDR3 contains 13 residues. Germline V gene data show CDR1 as MDHEN and CDR2 as SYDVKM. Here the CDR3 reads CASSLIESEKLFF. In DNA, the CDR3 is TGTGCCAGCAGTTTAATAGAGAGTGAAAAACTGTTTTTT.

This chain connects TRBV5-1 to TRBJ2-3; 8 nucleotides line up with TRBD1. V dropped 4 bases and J dropped 0; count of bases not matched to a gene: 13. Germline lookup yields CDR1 SGHRS and CDR2 YFSETQ. This CDR3 region has 18 residues. The CDR3 DNA follows: TGCGCCAGCAGCAGGGCCTGGCAGGGGGCCTCGAGCACAGATACGCAGTATTTT. As protein: CASSRAWQGASSTDTQYF.

The gene calls are TRBV3-1 (or the pseudogene TRBV3-2) and TRBJ2-6; D not certain. The CDR3 loop spans 13 amino acids. CDR1 LGHDT and CDR2 YNNKEL come from the germline V gene (reference sequence). The V end lost 4 bases, the J end lost 0 bases, and 1 base lay between the germline ends. This CDR3 is CASSPSGANVLTF. For the CDR3, the DNA is TGTGCCAGCAGCCCCTCTGGGGCCAACGTCCTGACTTTC.

The V call is TRBV10-2, the J call TRBJ2-3, with TRBD1 as a possible D gene (6 bases). The CDR3 has 15 residues. Trimming cost V 5 bases and J 2 bases, with 14 bases left between them. Germline-derived CDR1 and CDR2 are WSHSY and SAAADI. The CDR3 spells CASSRTAQNTDTQYF. DNA of the CDR3: TGCGCCAGCAGTCGGACAGCCCAAAACACAGATACGCAGTATTTT.

The chain is built from TRBV29-1 and TRBJ1-1, with unresolved D. Deletions cut 4 bases from V and 1 base from J, with 10 bases between. The CDR3 is made up of 13 amino acids. Looked up from germline, CDR1 is SQVTM and CDR2 is ANQGSEA. The CDR3 is CSVVGGGNTEAFF. The CDR3 nucleotides read TGCAGCGTTGTAGGTGGCGGGAACACTGAAGCTTTCTTT.

V is TRBV18 and J is TRBJ2-1; TRBD2 might be the D (7 bases). This CDR3 is built from 18 residues. V lost 0 bases to trimming and J lost 4 bases, with 19 bases between them. Germline V lookup: CDR1 KGHSH, CDR2 LQKENI. The DNA of the CDR3 is TGTGCCAGCTCACCACCCTGGGGGGGCTCGGGGGTTTACAATGAGCAGTTCTTC. This gives the protein CASSPPWGGSGVYNEQFF.